These 13 T cell receptor beta chains came from one sample sequenced in a study of blood T cells in healthy people across ages. A second PCR of about 7 to 12 cycles used a sample-barcoded 5' primer and a J-beta primer mix. TCRdb ran MiXCR on the 5' RACE reads and lists one entry per CDR3 protein. The data hold about 1.7 million distinct CDR3 sequences, with under 30% observed a single time. The sequenced sample consisted of blood. These TCRs come from a woman aged 25 to 39 in good health.

In this sample, this clonotype turned up a few times. This chain joins TRBV6-6 and TRBJ1-4; D possibly corresponds to TRBD1 (6 bases). Germline loops: CDR1 MNHNY, CDR2 SVGAGI (reference sequence). This CDR3 is built from 15 residues. Trimming pared 2 bases from V and 7 bases from J, leaving 14 bases between. The DNA for the CDR3 is TGTGCCAGCAGTTACGGGGGCCAGGGCGGTGAAAAACTGTTTTTT. This codes for CASSYGGQGGEKLFF.

This clonotype was counted a few times. The rearrangement uses TRBV12-3 or TRBV12-4 and TRBJ2-1; D is uncertain. The CDR3 runs 9 residues. V was trimmed by 6 bases and J by 8 bases, leaving 2 bases between them. The CDR3 nucleotides are TGTGCCAGCAGCCATGAGCAGTTCTTC. Translated: CASSHEQFF.

The chain recombines TRBV11-1 with TRBJ2-7; TRBD1 might be the D (6 bases). Per the germline V gene, CDR1 is SGHAT and CDR2 is FQDESV (reference sequence). CDR3 size: 15 residues. V lost 5 bases and J lost 0, with 14 bases in between. The CDR3 coding sequence is TGTGCCAGCAGCCACCGACAGGTCCCCTCCTACGAGCAGTACTTC. It encodes CASSHRQVPSYEQYF.

This clonotype was picked up a small number of times. The gene calls are TRBV30 and TRBJ1-1; the D is unclear. The CDR3 covers 11 residues. The germline gives CDR1 GTSNPN, CDR2 SVGIG (reference sequence). The V end lost 2 bases, the J end lost 3 bases, and 4 bases lay between the germline ends. The DNA of the CDR3 is TGTGCCTGGAGTACCGACACTGAAGCTTTCTTT. Its translation: CAWSTDTEAFF.

There are a few counts of this clonotype. The chain joins TRBV14 to TRBJ1-2; 8 nucleotides agree with TRBD1. V trimming: 1 base; J trimming: 4 bases; junction bases outside the gene matches: 8. Looked up from germline, CDR1 is SGHDN and CDR2 is FVKESK. The CDR3 runs 16 residues. The CDR3 region is CASSQAQGVIGYGYTF. CDR3 in DNA: TGTGCCAGCAGCCAAGCACAGGGGGTAATTGGCTATGGCTACACCTTC. The full variable domain, its missing parts supplied by reference TRBV14 and TRBJ1-2, is EAGVTQFPSHSVIEKGQTVTLRCDPISGHDNLYWYRRVMGKEIKFLLHFVKESKQDESGMPNNRFLAERTGGTYSTLKVQPAELEDSGVYFCASSQAQGVIGYGYTFGSGTRLTVV.

This clonotype was observed a handful of times. The chain couples TRBV6-2 or TRBV6-3 to TRBJ2-4; TRBD1 is a possible D gene (5 bases). The last part of the DNA fits TRBJ2-7 better; the J call may be wrong. From germline, CDR1 is MNHEY and CDR2 SVGEGT. The CDR3 covers 14 residues. CDR3 sequence: CASSYLSGANEQYF. The CDR3 DNA reads as TGTGCCAGCAGTTATCTCTCTGGGGCAAACGAGCAGTACTTC.

This clonotype was seen a handful of times. The chain joins TRBV5-1 to TRBJ2-3; TRBD1 might be the D (6 bases). Germline CDR1 SGHRS, CDR2 YFSETQ. The CDR3 extends over 16 amino acids. The V end lost 4 bases, the J end lost 1 base, and 16 bases lay between the germline ends. In DNA form, the CDR3 reads TGCGCCAGCAGCCCGAACAGGGAATCCCGCACAGATACGCAGTATTTT. Its translation: CASSPNRESRTDTQYF.

V is TRBV5-1 and J is TRBJ1-4; 7 nucleotides line up with TRBD1. This CDR3 region has 14 residues. With 4 bases clipped from V and 11 bases from J, the junction kept 11 bases outside the gene matches. The germline V gene has CDR1 SGHRS and CDR2 YFSETQ. The CDR3 DNA reads as TGCGCCAGCAGCACACAACCTACAGGGGACAAACTGTTTTTT. This gives the protein CASSTQPTGDKLFF.

This clonotype came up many times. This chain uses TRBV7-9 with TRBJ2-1, with D perhaps matching TRBD1 or TRBD2 (6 bases each). Germline V gives CDR1 SEHNR, CDR2 FQNEAQ (reference sequence). This CDR3 is built from 19 residues. Deletions cut 6 bases from V and 0 bases from J, with 24 bases between. The CDR3 nucleotides are TGTGCCAGCAGACAGGTCCTGGGGGGCGGGACGAGCTCCTACAATGAGCAGTTCTTC. Translation gives CASRQVLGGGTSSYNEQFF.

In this sample, this clonotype turned up a few times. The rearrangement links TRBV6-6 to TRBJ2-3; D ambiguous. Between the trimmed V and J ends, which lost 10 bases and 3 bases, there was a span of 8 bases. CDR1 and CDR2 (germline): MNHNY, SVGAGI (reference sequence). There are 11 residues in the CDR3. The CDR3 coding sequence is TGTGCCACCTCTCTGACAGATACGCAGTATTTT. Residues: CATSLTDTQYF.

The chain links TRBV10-3 to TRBJ1-2; 7 bases line up with TRBD1. The V gene's germline CDR1 is ENHRY and CDR2 SYGVKD. This CDR3 is built from 13 residues. The V segment lost 8 bases and the J segment 4 bases; nucleotides outside the gene matches: 7. The CDR3 region is CAISDREGYGYTF. DNA of the CDR3: TGTGCCATCTCAGACAGGGAAGGCTATGGCTACACCTTC.

The table lists this clonotype with many counts. The rearrangement uses TRBV7-2 and TRBJ2-3; D is perhaps TRBD1 or TRBD2 (5 bases each). V was trimmed by 5 bases and J by 2 bases, leaving 17 bases between them. Germline lookup yields CDR1 SGHTA and CDR2 FQGNSA. The CDR3 sequence is 16 residues long. The CDR3 nucleotides are TGTGCCAGCAGCCGATTTGAGGGGCGTTTCACAGATACGCAGTATTTT. Translated: CASSRFEGRFTDTQYF.

The chain combines TRBV20-1 with TRBJ1-1; D unclear. CDR3 length equals 13 residues. CDR1 is DFQATT and CDR2 is SNEGSKA in the germline V gene (reference sequence). V was clipped by 3 bases and J by 0 bases, with 8 bases between them. The CDR3 DNA is TGCAGTGCTAGTGGGGATTTGAACACTGAAGCTTTCTTT. Residues: CSASGDLNTEAFF.